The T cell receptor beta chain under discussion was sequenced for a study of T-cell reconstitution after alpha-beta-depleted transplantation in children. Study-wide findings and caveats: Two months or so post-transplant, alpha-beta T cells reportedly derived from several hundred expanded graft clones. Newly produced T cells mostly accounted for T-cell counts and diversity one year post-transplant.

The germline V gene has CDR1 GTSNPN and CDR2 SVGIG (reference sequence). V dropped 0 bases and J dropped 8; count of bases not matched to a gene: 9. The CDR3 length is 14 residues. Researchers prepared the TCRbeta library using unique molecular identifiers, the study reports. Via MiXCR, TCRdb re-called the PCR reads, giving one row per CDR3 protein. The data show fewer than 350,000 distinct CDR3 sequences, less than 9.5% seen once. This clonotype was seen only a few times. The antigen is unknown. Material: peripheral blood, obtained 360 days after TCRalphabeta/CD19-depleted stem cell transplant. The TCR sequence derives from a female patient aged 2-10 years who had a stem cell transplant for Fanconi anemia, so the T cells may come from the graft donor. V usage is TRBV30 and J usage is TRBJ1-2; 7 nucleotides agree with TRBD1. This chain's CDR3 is CAWSVLRGGWGYTF. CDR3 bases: TGTGCCTGGAGTGTACTTCGAGGGGGCTGGGGCTACACCTTC.